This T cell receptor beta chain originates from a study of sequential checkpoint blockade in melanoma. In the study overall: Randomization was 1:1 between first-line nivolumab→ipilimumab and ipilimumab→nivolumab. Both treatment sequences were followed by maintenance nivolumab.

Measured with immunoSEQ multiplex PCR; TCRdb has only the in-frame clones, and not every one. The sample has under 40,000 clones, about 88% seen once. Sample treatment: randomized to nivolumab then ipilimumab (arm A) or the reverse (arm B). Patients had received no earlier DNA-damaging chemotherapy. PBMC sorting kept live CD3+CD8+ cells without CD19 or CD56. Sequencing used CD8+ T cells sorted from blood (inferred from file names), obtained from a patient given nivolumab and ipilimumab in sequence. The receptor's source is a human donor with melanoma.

For the CDR3, the DNA is TGTGCCAGTAGTATGTACGGTCTTAAAGAGACCCAGTACTTC. Encoded protein: CASSMYGLKETQYF. The chain couples TRBV19 to TRBJ2-5; D is unresolved. Per germline, CDR1 LNHDA and CDR2 SQIVND (reference sequence). The V gene lost 3 bases and the J gene lost 3 bases, with 11 bases spanning the gap. This CDR3 contains 14 residues.